This TCR beta chain was recorded in a study of blood T cell repertoires in COVID-19. Study-wide context: Researchers got acute and convalescent COVID-19 samples from the United States, Italy and Spain. T cells, B-cell-depleted T cells, or PBMCs supplied cDNA or gDNA.

This CDR3 spans 15 amino acids. Trimming removed 10 bases from V and 8 bases from J, with 22 bases in between. Germline CDR1 and CDR2: SGHNT and YYREEE (reference sequence). Source study methods: Reference gene primer amplification gave estimated nucleated cell counts. The method was immunoSEQ multiplex PCR; TCRdb's version includes in-frame clones alone and lacks a portion of them. V, J and clone size were drawn from that table, and D and trimming were deduced from the DNA. The data contain around 46,000 clones, 80% to 90% of them seen just once; the ten biggest clones take up 15% to 19%. The sequence was collected from a human donor in a cohort sampled during active COVID-19. The donor label of this sample is uncertain. Source material: peripheral blood. The V call is TRBV5-4, the J call TRBJ1-6; tentative D call: TRBD1 (6 bases). The CDR3 protein is CAGRYRDNDHSPLHF. CDR3 nucleotides: TGTGCCGGACGATATCGGGACAACGACCATTCACCCCTCCACTTT. Together with reference TRBV5-4 and TRBJ1-6, the CDR3 gives the full variable domain: ETGVTQSPTHLIKTRGQQVTLRCSSQSGHNTVSWYQQALGQGPQFIFQYYREEENGRGNFPPRFSGLQFPNYSSELNVNALELDDSALYLCAGRYRDNDHSPLHFGNGTRLTVT.